This TCR beta chain was identified in a study of blood T cell repertoires in COVID-19. A single count supports this clone. Sequencing was performed with immunoSEQ multiplex PCR; in TCRdb, only in-frame clones are kept and a portion is missing. This sample carries around 190,000 clones, around 80% of them seen once, and the ten largest clones take around 13%. Germline CDR1 is SGHRS and CDR2 is YFSETQ. This CDR3 spans 18 amino acids. V lost 0 bases to trimming and J lost 4 bases; unmatched junction nucleotides: 15. The TCR was taken from a human donor in a cohort sampled during active COVID-19. This chain links TRBV5-1 with TRBJ2-7, with TRBD2 matching over 8 bases. Material for sequencing was peripheral blood. Written as DNA, the CDR3 is TGCGCCAGCAGCTTGGTTATCAGGTCTAGCGGGCTTGGGTACGAGCAGTACTTC. It codes for CASSLVIRSSGLGYEQYF.